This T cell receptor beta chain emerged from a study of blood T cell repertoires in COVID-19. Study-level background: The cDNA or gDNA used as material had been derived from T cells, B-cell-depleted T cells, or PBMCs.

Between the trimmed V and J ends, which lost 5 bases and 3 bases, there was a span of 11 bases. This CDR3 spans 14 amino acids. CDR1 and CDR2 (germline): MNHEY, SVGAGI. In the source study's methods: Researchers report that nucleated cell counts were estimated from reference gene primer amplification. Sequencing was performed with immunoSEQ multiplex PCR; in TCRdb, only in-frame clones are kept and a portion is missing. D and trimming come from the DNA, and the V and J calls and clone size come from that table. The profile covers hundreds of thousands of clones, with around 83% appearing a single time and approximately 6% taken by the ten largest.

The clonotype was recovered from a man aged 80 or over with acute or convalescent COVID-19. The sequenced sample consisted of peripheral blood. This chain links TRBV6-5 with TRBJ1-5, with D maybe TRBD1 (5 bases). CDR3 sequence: CASSRGAHNQPQHF. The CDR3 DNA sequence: TGTGCCAGCAGTCGTGGGGCCCACAATCAGCCCCAGCATTTT.